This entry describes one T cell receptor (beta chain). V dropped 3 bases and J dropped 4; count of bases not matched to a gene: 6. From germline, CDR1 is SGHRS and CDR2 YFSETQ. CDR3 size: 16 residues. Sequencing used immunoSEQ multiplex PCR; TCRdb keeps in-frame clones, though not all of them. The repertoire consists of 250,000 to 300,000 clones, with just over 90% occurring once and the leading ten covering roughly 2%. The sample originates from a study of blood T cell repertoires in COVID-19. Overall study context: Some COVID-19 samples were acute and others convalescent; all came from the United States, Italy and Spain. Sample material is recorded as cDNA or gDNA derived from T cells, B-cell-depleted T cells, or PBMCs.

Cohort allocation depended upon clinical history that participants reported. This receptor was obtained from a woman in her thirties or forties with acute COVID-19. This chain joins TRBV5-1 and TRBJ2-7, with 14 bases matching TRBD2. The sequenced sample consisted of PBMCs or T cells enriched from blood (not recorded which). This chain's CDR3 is CASSSGGTSGSYEQYF. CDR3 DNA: TGCGCCAGCAGCTCGGGGGGGACTAGCGGGAGTTACGAGCAGTACTTC.